The 9 T cell receptor beta chains presented below share a single source sample, sequenced in a study of glioma-infiltrating T cells after dendritic cell vaccination. Assay: immunoSEQ multiplex PCR; the TCRdb copy retains only in-frame clones and omits some. This sample has approximately 82,000 clones, with 80% to 90% found just once. The sample was blood, taken before dendritic cell vaccination. All receptors derive from a human donor with glioblastoma.

V gene TRBV11-2 combines with J gene TRBJ2-2; possible D gene TRBD1, 5 bases. The CDR3 covers 15 residues. V was pared by 5 bases and J by 2 bases, with 12 bases between. Looked up from germline, CDR1 is SGHAT and CDR2 is FQNNGV. CDR3 protein: CASSPRTPNTGELFF. The CDR3 DNA follows: TGTGCCAGCAGCCCTCGGACACCTAACACCGGGGAGCTGTTTTTT.

The rearrangement links TRBV7-9 to TRBJ1-3; D remains ambiguous. Between the trimmed V and J ends, which lost 7 bases and 7 bases, there was a span of 11 bases. This CDR3 has 12 residues. Per the germline V gene, CDR1 is SEHNR and CDR2 is FQNEAQ (reference sequence). In DNA, the CDR3 is TGTGCCAGCACCTACTCCGGGAACACCATATATTTT. Its translation is CASTYSGNTIYF.

V gene TRBV18 combines with J gene TRBJ2-1, with D uncertain. The CDR3 is 13 amino acids. Trimming cost V 1 base and J 9 bases, with 10 bases left between them. CDR1 KGHSH and CDR2 LQKENI come from the germline V gene. In DNA form, the CDR3 reads TGTGCCAGCTCACCACGGAGTATCAGTGAGCAGTTCTTC. This gives the protein CASSPRSISEQFF.

This clone was picked up one time. The J gene is TRBJ1-1, the V gene TRBV30; D is ambiguous. The CDR3 runs 13 residues. CDR1 is GTSNPN and CDR2 is SVGIG in the germline V gene (reference sequence). V dropped 3 bases and J dropped 8 bases, with 16 bases sitting between them. CDR3 in DNA: TGTGCCTGGAGCATGAACCCCGGTTGGGAAGCTTTCTTT. This sequence encodes CAWSMNPGWEAFF. Complete variable domain (other parts from reference TRBV30 and TRBJ1-1): SQTIHQWPATLVQPVGSPLSLECTVEGTSNPNLYWYRQAAGRGLQLLFYSVGIGQISSEVPQNLSASRPQDRQFILSSKKLLLSDSGFYLCAWSMNPGWEAFFGQGTRLTVV.

This clone appeared a few times. The V call is TRBV29-1, the J call TRBJ1-2, with 8 positions matching TRBD1. Germline assignment: CDR1 SQVTM and CDR2 ANQGSEA. V shed 6 bases and J 7 bases; nucleotides not matched to a gene: 4. CDR3 length: 11 residues. The CDR3 DNA reads as TGCAGCGTCCCAGGGGGCAGTGGCTACACCTTC. Residues: CSVPGGSGYTF.

The chain recombines TRBV6-5 with TRBJ2-3; 11 positions agree with TRBD2. Germline loops: CDR1 MNHEY, CDR2 SVGAGI. With 5 bases clipped from V and 5 bases from J, the junction kept 6 bases outside the gene matches. The CDR3 covers 15 residues. In nucleotides, the CDR3 is TGTGCCAGCAGTCTAGCGGGAGGCAAGGTAGATACGCAGTATTTT. Its protein is CASSLAGGKVDTQYF.

This clone was picked up one time. The chain links TRBV30 to TRBJ2-7; D not certain. Germline V gives CDR1 GTSNPN, CDR2 SVGIG (reference sequence). This CDR3 is 14 amino acids long. V was clipped by 4 bases and J by 0 bases, with 13 bases between them. The CDR3 is CAWTGGSFSYEQYF. The CDR3 nucleotides read TGTGCCTGGACTGGCGGTTCTTTCTCCTACGAGCAGTACTTC. The variable domain in full, completed from reference TRBV30 and TRBJ2-7, reads SQTIHQWPATLVQPVGSPLSLECTVEGTSNPNLYWYRQAAGRGLQLLFYSVGIGQISSEVPQNLSASRPQDRQFILSSKKLLLSDSGFYLCAWTGGSFSYEQYFGPGTRLTVT.

The chain has TRBV10-3 and TRBJ2-7, with a weak D call TRBD2 (5 bases). The length of the CDR3 is 16 residues. Per germline, CDR1 ENHRY and CDR2 SYGVKD. Trimming removed 3 bases from V and 3 bases from J, with 18 bases in between. This CDR3 reads CAISETFTSLDYEQYF. In DNA form, the CDR3 reads TGTGCCATCAGTGAAACTTTTACTAGTCTCGACTACGAGCAGTACTTC.

The rearrangement joins TRBV5-5 to TRBJ2-1; 9 bases match TRBD1. Germline trimming cut 6 bases from V and 9 bases from J; bases unmatched to any gene: 10. The germline CDR1 and CDR2 sequences are SGHKS and YYEKEE (reference sequence). The CDR3 sequence is 14 residues long. CDR3 DNA: TGTGCCAGCATCCTGGACAGGGGACGGAGTGAGCAGTTCTTC. This gives the protein CASILDRGRSEQFF.